These T cell receptor beta chains were read from a single sample in a study of blood T cells in healthy people across ages. Via MiXCR, TCRdb re-called the 5' RACE reads, giving one row per CDR3 protein. Of approximately 730,000 distinct CDR3 sequences detected, roughly 43% appear once; the ten largest clones hold 20% to 25%. The source material was blood. These receptors all stem from a woman aged 60 to 75 in good health. Each CDR3 is given with its conserved first and last residue. A D gene is named only where the DNA matches it firmly. A clone size is listed for some rows: how often the clone was seen (once, few, many), or a class if it is expanded.

j_call | d_call | v_call | clone_size | cdr3_nt | cdr3_aa
TRBJ2-5 | - | TRBV5-5 | - | TGTGCCAGCAGCTTCCCTAAGGAGACCCAGTACTTC | CASSFPKETQYF
TRBJ1-1 | - | TRBV20-1 | - | TGCAGTGCTAGAGGTTGGGGTGGGGACACTGAAGCTTTCTTT | CSARGWGGDTEAFF
TRBJ1-1 | TRBD1 | TRBV4-3 | few | TGCGCCAGCAGCCGATCACAGGGGTCGGCGGAAGCTTTCTTT | CASSRSQGSAEAFF
TRBJ2-5 | - | TRBV20-1 | - | TGCAGTGGAAGTACTAGGACCGGAGAGACCCAGTACTTC | CSGSTRTGETQYF
TRBJ2-1 | - | TRBV20-1 | many | TGCAGTGCCCGAGACCGTGGTACCTACAATGAGCAGTTCTTC | CSARDRGTYNEQFF
TRBJ1-1 | - | TRBV5-1 | - | TGCGCCAGCAGCTTGGATTTGACTGAAGCTTTCTTT | CASSLDLTEAFF
TRBJ1-1 | - | TRBV14 | - | TGTGCCAGCAGCCAACTTTCCGGAATGGACAGGAACACTGAAGCTTTCTTT | CASSQLSGMDRNTEAFF
TRBJ2-1 | - | TRBV7-3 | many | TGTGCCAGCAGCGTAGGCGCGAGCAATGAGCAGTTCTTC | CASSVGASNEQFF
TRBJ2-1 | - | TRBV25-1 | - | TGTGCCAGCAGTGAATACAGGAACTACAATGAGCAGTTCTTC | CASSEYRNYNEQFF
TRBJ2-1 | TRBD1 | TRBV20-1 | - | TGCAGTGCTAGAGATAACCAGGGGGCATACAATGAGCAGTTCTTC | CSARDNQGAYNEQFF
TRBJ2-1 | - | TRBV6-1 | - | TGTGCCAGCAGACCCGGCTACAATGAGCAGTTCTTC | CASRPGYNEQFF
TRBJ2-7 | TRBD2 | TRBV10-2 | many | TGCGCCAGCCTGAGCGGGACCACCTACGAGCAGTACTTC | CASLSGTTYEQYF
TRBJ1-6 | TRBD1 | TRBV5-1 | - | TGCGCCAGCAGCCTCGGGACAGAAGGAAATTCACCCCTCCACTTT | CASSLGTEGNSPLHF
TRBJ2-3 | - | TRBV3-1 | once | TGTGCCAGCAGCCAACGGCCGACAAGGGGACTCACAGATACGCAGTATTTT | CASSQRPTRGLTDTQYF
TRBJ2-4 | - | TRBV6-5 | - | TGTGCCAGCAGGAGTGGGGGATGGGGAAACATTCAGTACTTC | CASRSGGWGNIQYF
TRBJ1-1 | - | TRBV5-1 | few | TGCGCCAGCAGCTATACTGACGGACCGAAGAACACTGAAGCTTTCTTT | CASSYTDGPKNTEAFF
TRBJ2-7 | - | TRBV29-1 | many | TGCAGCGTTGGTATGGGGGGGCCCTACGAGCAGTACTTC | CSVGMGGPYEQYF
TRBJ2-1 | TRBD2 | TRBV5-1 | - | TGCGCCAGCAGCAAGGGCGGGAGCTCCTACAATGAGCAGTTCTTC | CASSKGGSSYNEQFF
TRBJ2-5 | - | TRBV27 | many | TGTGCCAGCAGCCAGGGACTGTCTGATTCCTCGGCCCAGTACTTC | CASSQGLSDSSAQYF
TRBJ1-1 | TRBD1 | TRBV7-6 | few | TGTGCCAGCAGCCGGATATTTGACAGGGTGAACACTGAAGCTTTCTTT | CASSRIFDRVNTEAFF
TRBJ2-3 | - | TRBV20-1 | - | TGCAGTGCCCGCCGAGGGACAACTAGCACAGATACGCAGTATTTT | CSARRGTTSTDTQYF
TRBJ2-7 | - | TRBV9 | few | TGTGCCAGCAGCGTGTCCAGCAGATCCTACGAGCAGTACTTC | CASSVSSRSYEQYF
TRBJ2-3 | TRBD1 | TRBV5-1 | few | TGCGCCAGCAGCCGCCGACCCGGGACAGGGGGCGTAAGCACAGATACGCAGTATTTT | CASSRRPGTGGVSTDTQYF
TRBJ2-5 | TRBD1 | TRBV28 | - | TGTGCCAGCACCAGAGACAGGGCGGAGACCCAGTACTTC | CASTRDRAETQYF
TRBJ2-5 | TRBD2 | TRBV9 | few | TGTGCCAGCAGCGAGGGAGGGGCCCTAGGCCAAGAGACCCAGTACTTC | CASSEGGALGQETQYF
TRBJ2-5 | TRBD2 | TRBV20-1 | few | TGCAGTGCTAAAGGTAGCGGGGGCCCCTTCCAAGAGACCCAGTACTTC | CSAKGSGGPFQETQYF
TRBJ1-2 | TRBD1 | TRBV5-1 | - | TGCGCCAGCAGCGTGACAGGGGGCGATGGCTACACCTTC | CASSVTGGDGYTF
TRBJ2-7 | - | TRBV7-9 | - | TGTGCCAGCAGCTTAGACGGAGACCTCAGGGCCATTAGAACCTACGAGCAGTACTTC | CASSLDGDLRAIRTYEQYF
TRBJ2-7 | TRBD2 | TRBV4-2 | few | TGTGCCAGCAGCCAAGATCGACTAGCGGGGGGGCGGGAGCAGTACTTC | CASSQDRLAGGREQYF
TRBJ2-1 | - | TRBV5-1 | - | TGCGCCAGCAGCCTTGGCCCAAACAAGGAGCAGTTCTTC | CASSLGPNKEQFF
TRBJ2-7 | TRBD2 | TRBV28 | - | TGTGCCAGCAACATAGCGGGTACCTACGAGCAGTACTTC | CASNIAGTYEQYF
TRBJ2-1 | - | TRBV11-2 | - | TGTGCCAGCAGCTTAGAGGGGGGGGCAAACAATGAGCAGTTCTTC | CASSLEGGANNEQFF
TRBJ2-3 | TRBD2 | TRBV13 | once | TGTGCCAGCAGCTTAAGAGCGGGGGCGGCCGGTGATACGCAGTATTTT | CASSLRAGAAGDTQYF
TRBJ2-7 | - | TRBV27 | - | TGTGCCAGCAGTTTCACCTACAGGGACGAGCAGTACTTC | CASSFTYRDEQYF
TRBJ2-7 | - | TRBV29-1 | few | TGCAGCGTTGAAACAGGGCGGTCCTACGAGCAGTACTTC | CSVETGRSYEQYF
TRBJ2-3 | - | TRBV5-1 | - | TGCGCCAGCAGCTGGGGTGCCCAGGGGCCAGATACGCAGTATTTT | CASSWGAQGPDTQYF
TRBJ1-6 | TRBD1 | TRBV28 | - | TGTGCCAGCAGCCAAGGGGGCAGTAATTCACCCCTCCACTTT | CASSQGGSNSPLHF
TRBJ1-1 | - | TRBV10-3 | few | TGTGCCATCAACGAGGGGGTTTCGAACACTGAAGCTTTCTTT | CAINEGVSNTEAFF
TRBJ2-2 | - | TRBV29-1 | - | TGCAGCGTTGGTCCCCGGTCCCCGAACACCGGGGAGCTGTTTTTT | CSVGPRSPNTGELFF
TRBJ2-3 | TRBD2 | TRBV7-2 | - | TGTGCCAGCAGCTTACCCGGACTAGCGGGGGACACAGATACGCAGTATTTT | CASSLPGLAGDTDTQYF
TRBJ2-7 | TRBD1 | TRBV7-2 | - | TGTGCCAGCAGCGGACGACAGGGGTCGTCGTCTGTACCCCTCTACGAGCAGTACTTC | CASSGRQGSSSVPLYEQYF
TRBJ1-2 | - | TRBV20-1 | - | TGCAGTGCTAGTTATGAGAAAGGCTACACCTTC | CSASYEKGYTF
TRBJ1-2 | - | TRBV7-8 | - | TGTGCCAGCAGCTTAGGAACAACAGCCGGTGGCTACACCTTC | CASSLGTTAGGYTF
TRBJ1-2 | - | TRBV28 | - | TGTGCCGTTCTACAGCTTAACTATGGCTACACCTTC | CAVLQLNYGYTF
TRBJ2-3 | - | TRBV11-3 | - | TGTGCCAGCAGCTTAGGACAAGCTAAGGGCACAGATACGCAGTATTTT | CASSLGQAKGTDTQYF
TRBJ2-5 | TRBD2 | TRBV28 | - | TGTGCCAGCGCTCCTGGGGGGGAGGCCCAGTACTTC | CASAPGGEAQYF
TRBJ1-4 | - | TRBV3-1 | - | TGTGCCAGCAGCCAAGGGGACCTCAAACCGGGCAATGAAAAACTGTTTTTT | CASSQGDLKPGNEKLFF
TRBJ2-7 | - | TRBV10-2 | - | TGCGCCAGCAGTTTTGTAGCGGATGAGCAGTACTTC | CASSFVADEQYF
TRBJ2-1 | TRBD1 | TRBV18 | - | TGTGCCAGCTCACCGATGACAGGGGTGGATGAGCAGTTCTTC | CASSPMTGVDEQFF
TRBJ2-7 | - | TRBV6-2/TRBV6-3 | - | TGTGCCAGCAGTTACTCGAATCCCTTTATATACGAGCAGTACTTC | CASSYSNPFIYEQYF
TRBJ2-7 | - | TRBV4-3 | - | TGCGCCAGCAGCCAAGAACGGGGCACATCATACGAGCAGTACTTC | CASSQERGTSYEQYF